This TCR beta chain was sequenced in a study of low-dose radiotherapy and immunotherapy resistance in tumors. TRAV- and TRBV-specific primers were used for first-strand cDNA, which covered alpha and beta chains. Amplification, which lasted approximately 20 PCR cycles, used a constant-region primer and V-primer adapter to amplify TCRs. One entry per CDR3 protein results from TCRdb running MiXCR on the reads. The sample has 40,000 or so distinct CDR3 sequences, less than 25% seen once. This clonotype was seen repeatedly, ten times or more. The CDR3 spans 14 residues. Germline CDR1 reads SQVTM; CDR2 reads ANQGSEA. V trimming: 5 bases; J trimming: 5 bases; junction bases outside the gene matches: 6. Time point in this sample: after trial treatment. Stated treatment: LDRT plus nivolumab, ipilimumab, low-dose cyclophosphamide and aspirin (RACIN trial).

The sequences come from PBMCs, collected after low-dose radiotherapy plus immunotherapy. The receptor comes from a female donor with ovarian cancer. The chain joins TRBV29-1 to TRBJ2-2; 9 bases fit TRBD1. CDR3 sequence reads: CSVRGQGRTGELFF. The CDR3 DNA follows: TGCAGCGTTAGGGGACAGGGAAGAACCGGGGAGCTGTTTTTT.